The 28 T cell receptor beta chains below all came from one sample that was sequenced in a study of CD8 T cells in ankylosing spondylitis. TCRdb redid the calling of the 5' RACE reads with MiXCR, one entry per CDR3 protein. The sample includes fewer than 250,000 distinct CDR3 sequences, about 30% of them seen just once. The specimen was blood, either unsorted or a sorted T cell fraction (not recorded which). These receptors were taken from a male donor with ankylosing spondylitis or in good health (not recorded which).

The V call is TRBV28, the J call TRBJ1-5, with D maybe TRBD1 (6 bases). V was trimmed by 7 bases and J by 0 bases, leaving 10 bases between them. Germline V gene lookup returns CDR1 MDHEN and CDR2 SYDVKM. This CDR3 region has 14 residues. CDR3 protein: CASTRGYSNQPQHF. The CDR3 DNA is TGTGCCAGCACCAGGGGCTATAGCAATCAGCCCCAGCATTTT.

This rearrangement joins TRBV7-9 to TRBJ2-1, with 9 nucleotides matching TRBD1. This CDR3 is 15 amino acids long. V gave up 1 base and J gave up 8 bases; unmatched junction bases: 6. Germline CDR1 is SEHNR and CDR2 is FQNEAQ (reference sequence). Here the CDR3 reads CASSLEVTGGDEQFF. CDR3 DNA sequence: TGTGCCAGCAGCTTAGAGGTGACAGGGGGGGATGAGCAGTTCTTC.

This clonotype was seen a few times. The chain recombines TRBV6-4 with TRBJ2-1, with 7 positions matching TRBD1. In germline, CDR1 is MRHNA, CDR2 SNTAGT. V shed 6 bases and J 4 bases; nucleotides not matched to a gene: 9. The CDR3 sequence is 15 residues long. CDR3 sequence reads: CASSLTGDPYNEQFF. Written as DNA, the CDR3 is TGTGCCAGCAGCCTCACAGGGGACCCTTACAATGAGCAGTTCTTC.

The rearrangement links TRBV20-1 to TRBJ2-1; 8 bases match TRBD2. The CDR3 runs 14 residues. Germline CDR1 DFQATT, CDR2 SNEGSKA (reference sequence). V lost 6 bases and J lost 9; bases outside the gene matches: 13. The CDR3 region is CSALPLAGSGEQFF. CDR3 DNA: TGCAGTGCCCTCCCGTTAGCGGGGTCGGGTGAGCAGTTCTTC.

CDR3 nucleotide sequence: TGTGCCAGCAGTTCCTGGCCGGGGGGCACAGATACGCAGTATTTT. Translating it yields CASSSWPGGTDTQYF. This chain uses TRBV12-3 or TRBV12-4 with TRBJ2-3; possibly TRBD2 for D (6 bases). V dropped 4 bases and J dropped 1 base, with 12 bases sitting between them. The CDR3 spans 15 residues.

This sequence joins TRBV29-1 and TRBJ2-3; D not certain. Trimming stripped 4 bases from V and 0 bases from J, with 5 bases between. This CDR3 is built from 12 residues. Germline CDR1 reads SQVTM; CDR2 reads ANQGSEA. The CDR3 reads CSVASSTDTQYF. In DNA, the CDR3 is TGCAGCGTTGCTTCTAGCACAGATACGCAGTATTTT.

This chain connects TRBV20-1 to TRBJ2-7; 8 positions agree with TRBD2. Losses at the gene ends were 0 bases for V and 2 bases for J; bases not matched to a gene: 3. The germline gives CDR1 DFQATT, CDR2 SNEGSKA (reference sequence). CDR3 length equals 14 residues. The CDR3 spells CSARDAGGTYEQYF. CDR3 coding DNA: TGCAGTGCTAGAGATGCGGGGGGTACCTACGAGCAGTACTTC.

This rearrangement joins TRBV5-6 to TRBJ2-3; tentative D call: TRBD2 (5 bases). This CDR3 spans 19 amino acids. The germline V gene has CDR1 SGHDT and CDR2 YYEEEE. V lost 0 bases to trimming and J lost 5 bases, with 25 bases between them. CDR3 DNA: TGTGCCAGCAGCTTGGAATTTTCCCTTCGCGGGTTCTCCCAAGATACGCAGTATTTT. Its translation is CASSLEFSLRGFSQDTQYF.

The chain recombines TRBV19 with TRBJ2-6, with D possibly being TRBD1 or TRBD2 (5 bases each). This CDR3 region has 15 residues. The V gene's germline CDR1 is LNHDA and CDR2 SQIVND (reference sequence). The V end was cut by 9 bases, the J end by 2 bases, with 14 bases between. The CDR3 nucleotides are TGTGCCAGCTCCCGGGACGGGGCTGGGGCCAACGTCCTGACTTTC. Translated, it gives CASSRDGAGANVLTF.

Details on this clonotype: A much larger clone lies a single base off, so this may be a read error. The V and J genes are TRBV6-1 and TRBJ2-1; 7 bases are shared with TRBD2. The CDR3 is made up of 15 amino acids. Germline V gene data show CDR1 as MNHNS and CDR2 as SASEGT. CDR3: CASAMGPGRVDEHFF. For the CDR3, the DNA is TGTGCCAGCGCCATGGGTCCAGGGAGGGTTGATGAGCACTTCTTC.

The chain has TRBV20-1 and TRBJ2-1; 7 bases fit TRBD1. The CDR3 loop spans 15 amino acids. The ends lost 0 bases at V and 1 base at J; junction bases unmatched: 3. Looked up from germline, CDR1 is DFQATT and CDR2 is SNEGSKA (reference sequence). CDR3 bases: TGCAGTGCTAGAGAACAGGGGTTATCCTACAATGAGCAGTTCTTC. Translated, it gives CSAREQGLSYNEQFF.

The rearrangement joins TRBV6-5 to TRBJ1-2; unclear D gene. Germline V lookup: CDR1 MNHEY, CDR2 SVGAGI. This CDR3 spans 13 amino acids. With 0 bases removed from V and 8 bases from J, the gap between germline ends came to 10 bases. The CDR3 is CASSYSRGRGYTF. The CDR3, as DNA: TGTGCCAGCAGTTACTCGAGAGGGCGCGGCTACACCTTC.

The chain couples TRBV3-1 to TRBJ2-5, with 15 bases fitting TRBD2. Germline loops: CDR1 LGHDT, CDR2 YNNKEL (reference sequence). The CDR3 runs to 16 residues. J gave up 4 bases and V 4 bases, and 4 bases lay outside the gene matches. The CDR3, as DNA: TGTGCCAGCAGCCGAGGGACTAGCGGGGGGAGAGAGACCCAGTACTTC. Translating gives CASSRGTSGGRETQYF.

The chain links TRBV2 to TRBJ2-5; possible D gene TRBD1, 6 bases. The CDR3 is made up of 12 amino acids. V was trimmed by 10 bases and J by 1 base, leaving 10 bases between them. Germline CDR1 is SNHLY and CDR2 is FYNNEI. The CDR3 is CAKDSSQETQYF. CDR3 nucleotide sequence: TGTGCCAAGGACAGCAGCCAAGAGACCCAGTACTTC.

The chain carries TRBV6-1 and TRBJ2-7, with TRBD1 identical over 7 bases. Per the germline V gene, CDR1 is MNHNS and CDR2 is SASEGT. The CDR3 loop spans 13 amino acids. V shed 5 bases and J 4 bases; nucleotides not matched to a gene: 5. The CDR3 bases are TGTGCCAGCAGTCCGTCGGACAGGTACGAGCAGTACTTC. It translates to CASSPSDRYEQYF.

The chain combines TRBV20-1 with TRBJ2-2; TRBD1 might be the D (5 bases). V was clipped by 2 bases and J by 6 bases, with 10 bases between them. The CDR3 consists of 13 residues. Germline V gives CDR1 DFQATT, CDR2 SNEGSKA (reference sequence). CDR3 DNA: TGCAGTGCTAGACGGCAGGGTGCCGGGGAGCTGTTTTTT. Its translation is CSARRQGAGELFF.

This clonotype was picked up a small number of times. The V call is TRBV10-3, the J call TRBJ2-3, with D perhaps TRBD1 or TRBD2 (5 bases each). The germline V gene has CDR1 ENHRY and CDR2 SYGVKD. V was shortened by 6 bases and J by 6 bases, with 13 bases between the two germline ends. The length of the CDR3 is 13 residues. CDR3 region: CAISRDLMDTQYF. The CDR3 DNA sequence: TGTGCCATCAGCCGGGACCTCATGGATACGCAGTATTTT.

This clonotype appeared a few times. The chain employs TRBV20-1 and TRBJ2-7; 7 bases are a match to TRBD1. V trimming: 3 bases; J trimming: 6 bases; junction bases outside the gene matches: 5. The CDR3 runs 12 residues. Germline CDR1 DFQATT, CDR2 SNEGSKA (reference sequence). The CDR3 spells CSASQQGFEQYF. The CDR3 DNA reads as TGCAGTGCTAGCCAACAGGGGTTCGAGCAGTACTTC.

The sample holds one count of this clonotype. V usage is TRBV12-3 or TRBV12-4 and J usage is TRBJ2-5, with D tentatively TRBD1 or TRBD2 (5 bases each). V lost 6 bases, J lost 10 bases, and 15 bases lay in between. This CDR3 region has 12 residues. The CDR3 loop reads CASREGNMHQYF. Written as DNA, the CDR3 is TGTGCCAGCAGAGAGGGGAATATGCACCAGTACTTC.

This chain links TRBV3-1 with TRBJ1-2, with D possibly matching TRBD1 (6 bases). This CDR3 has 17 amino acids. V lost 4 bases, J lost 0 bases, and 18 bases lay in between. Germline-derived CDR1 and CDR2 are LGHDT and YNNKEL (reference sequence). CDR3: CASSPQLGQTANYGYTF. CDR3 sequence (DNA): TGTGCCAGCAGCCCCCAACTAGGACAGACCGCTAACTATGGCTACACCTTC.

The rearrangement joins TRBV28 to TRBJ2-1, with 8 bases that match TRBD1. In germline, CDR1 is MDHEN, CDR2 SYDVKM. V lost 7 bases and J lost 3; bases outside the gene matches: 5. The CDR3 has 14 amino acids. The CDR3: CASTDRGFYNEQFF. For the CDR3, the DNA is TGTGCCAGCACTGACAGGGGATTCTACAATGAGCAGTTCTTC.

This clonotype has a handful of counts. V usage is TRBV5-6 and J usage is TRBJ2-1; 10 bases are shared with TRBD1. Losses at the gene ends were 4 bases for V and 4 bases for J; bases not matched to a gene: 8. The germline V gene encodes CDR1 SGHDT and CDR2 YYEEEE. The length of the CDR3 is 16 residues. This chain's CDR3 is CASSPRQGAVYNEQFF. CDR3 nucleotides: TGTGCCAGCAGCCCCCGACAGGGGGCAGTTTACAATGAGCAGTTCTTC.

V usage is TRBV5-1 and J usage is TRBJ1-4; D might be TRBD1 (5 bases). This CDR3 is 16 amino acids long. With 0 bases removed from V and 2 bases from J, the gap between germline ends came to 11 bases. Germline loops: CDR1 SGHRS, CDR2 YFSETQ. The CDR3 nucleotides are TGCGCCAGCAGCTTGGAGGGGAGGCGGACTAATGAAAAACTGTTTTTT. Amino acid sequence: CASSLEGRRTNEKLFF.

The V and J genes are TRBV29-1 and TRBJ2-1; D remains ambiguous. Trimming pared 4 bases from V and 7 bases from J, leaving 14 bases between. Germline loops: CDR1 SQVTM, CDR2 ANQGSEA. This CDR3 contains 13 residues. Here the CDR3 reads CSVGAGVPNEQFF. CDR3 DNA: TGCAGCGTTGGAGCTGGGGTACCGAATGAGCAGTTCTTC.

The V and J genes are TRBV2 and TRBJ1-1; D is ambiguous. Germline CDR1 reads SNHLY; CDR2 reads FYNNEI. The V end was cut by 0 bases, the J end by 7 bases, with 6 bases between. The CDR3 has 12 residues. CDR3 sequence: CASSEALGEAFF. DNA for the CDR3: TGTGCCAGCAGTGAAGCGCTGGGTGAAGCTTTCTTT.

Ten or more counts support this clonotype. This chain joins TRBV29-1 and TRBJ1-1; 11 nucleotides agree with TRBD1. This CDR3 is 14 amino acids long. Germline V gives CDR1 SQVTM, CDR2 ANQGSEA. V shed 6 bases, J shed 1 base, and the junction held 4 bases outside the gene matches. Here the CDR3 reads CSVRTGGWNTEAFF. The CDR3 coding sequence is TGCAGCGTGCGGACAGGGGGCTGGAACACTGAAGCTTTCTTT.

The rearrangement links TRBV5-6 to TRBJ2-4; D perhaps matches TRBD2 (5 bases). Per germline, CDR1 SGHDT and CDR2 YYEEEE. The CDR3 runs to 14 residues. V shed 0 bases and J shed 11 bases, with 15 bases lying between them. The chain's CDR3 is CASSLVATQEVQYF. The CDR3 DNA reads as TGTGCCAGCAGCTTGGTAGCCACCCAGGAGGTTCAGTACTTC.

The chain combines TRBV5-6 with TRBJ2-7, with 11 nucleotides matching TRBD2. The V gene end was trimmed by 4 bases and the J gene end by 3 bases; junction bases not matched to a gene: 9. There are 16 residues in the CDR3. Germline loops: CDR1 SGHDT, CDR2 YYEEEE. The CDR3 bases are TGTGCCAGCAGCGACCAGAGGGGGACTAGCGGCTACGAGCAGTACTTC. Amino acids: CASSDQRGTSGYEQYF.